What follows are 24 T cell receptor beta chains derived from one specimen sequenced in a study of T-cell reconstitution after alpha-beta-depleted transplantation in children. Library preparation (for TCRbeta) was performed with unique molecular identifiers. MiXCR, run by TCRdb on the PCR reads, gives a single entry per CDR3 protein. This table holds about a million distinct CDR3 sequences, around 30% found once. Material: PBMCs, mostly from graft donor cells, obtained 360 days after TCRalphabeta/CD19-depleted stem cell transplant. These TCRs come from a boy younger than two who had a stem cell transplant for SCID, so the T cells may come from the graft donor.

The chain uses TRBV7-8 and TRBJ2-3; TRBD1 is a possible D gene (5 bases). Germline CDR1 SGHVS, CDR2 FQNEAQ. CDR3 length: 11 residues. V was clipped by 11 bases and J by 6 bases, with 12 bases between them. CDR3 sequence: CAWGALDTQYF. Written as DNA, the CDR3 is TGTGCCTGGGGCGCCCTGGATACGCAGTATTTT.

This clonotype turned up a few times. The DNA for the CDR3 is TGCAGCGTTGAAGTAGGTAGCGGGGGGCCACGGACGATGTACGAGCAGTACTTC. Its protein is CSVEVGSGGPRTMYEQYF. The chain uses TRBV29-1 and TRBJ2-7, with TRBD2 matching 10 bases. The CDR3 extends over 18 amino acids. Per germline, CDR1 SQVTM and CDR2 ANQGSEA. V was clipped by 1 base and J by 4 bases; unmatched bases: 16.

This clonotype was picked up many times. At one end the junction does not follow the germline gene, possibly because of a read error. The CDR3 bases are TGCGCCAGCAGCTACGACAGCTACGAGCAGTACTTC. This sequence encodes CASSYDSYEQYF. This rearrangement joins TRBV6-5 to TRBJ2-7, with D perhaps TRBD1 (5 bases). This CDR3 spans 12 amino acids. The V gene's germline CDR1 is MNHEY and CDR2 SVGAGI.

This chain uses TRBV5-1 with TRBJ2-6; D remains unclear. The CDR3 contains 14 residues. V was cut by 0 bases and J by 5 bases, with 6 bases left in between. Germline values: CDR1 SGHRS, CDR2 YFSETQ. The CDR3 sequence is CASSLDPRANVLTF. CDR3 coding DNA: TGCGCCAGCAGCTTGGACCCCAGGGCCAACGTCCTGACTTTC.

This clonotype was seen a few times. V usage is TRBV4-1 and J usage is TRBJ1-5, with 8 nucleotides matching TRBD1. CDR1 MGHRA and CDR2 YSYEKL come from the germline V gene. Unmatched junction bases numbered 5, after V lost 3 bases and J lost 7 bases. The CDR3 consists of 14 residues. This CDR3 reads CASSHQGAGQPQHF. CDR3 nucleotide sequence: TGCGCCAGCAGCCATCAGGGGGCTGGACAGCCCCAGCATTTT.

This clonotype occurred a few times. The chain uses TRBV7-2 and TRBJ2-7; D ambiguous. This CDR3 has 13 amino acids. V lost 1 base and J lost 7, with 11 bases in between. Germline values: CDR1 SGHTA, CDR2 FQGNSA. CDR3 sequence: CASSLGHFFEQYF. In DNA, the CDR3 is TGTGCCAGCAGCTTAGGTCACTTCTTTGAGCAGTACTTC.

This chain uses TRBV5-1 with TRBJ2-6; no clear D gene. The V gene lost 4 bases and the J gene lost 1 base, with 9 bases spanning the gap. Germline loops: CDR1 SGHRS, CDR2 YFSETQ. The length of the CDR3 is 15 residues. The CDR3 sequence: CASSGGASGANVLTF. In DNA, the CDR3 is TGCGCCAGCAGCGGTGGTGCTTCTGGGGCCAACGTCCTGACTTTC.

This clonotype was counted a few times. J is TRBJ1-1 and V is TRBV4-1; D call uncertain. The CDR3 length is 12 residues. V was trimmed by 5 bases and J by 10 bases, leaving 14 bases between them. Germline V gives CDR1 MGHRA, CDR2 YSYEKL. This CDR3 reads CASSGVAGAAFF. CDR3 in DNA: TGCGCCAGCAGCGGGGTAGCCGGAGCAGCTTTCTTT.

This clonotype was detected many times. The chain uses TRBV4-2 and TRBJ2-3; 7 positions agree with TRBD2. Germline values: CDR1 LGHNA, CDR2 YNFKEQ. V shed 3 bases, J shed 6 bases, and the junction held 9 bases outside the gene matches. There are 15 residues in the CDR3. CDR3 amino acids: CASSQGGRLADTQYF. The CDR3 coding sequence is TGTGCCAGCAGCCAGGGGGGGAGGCTCGCGGATACGCAGTATTTT.

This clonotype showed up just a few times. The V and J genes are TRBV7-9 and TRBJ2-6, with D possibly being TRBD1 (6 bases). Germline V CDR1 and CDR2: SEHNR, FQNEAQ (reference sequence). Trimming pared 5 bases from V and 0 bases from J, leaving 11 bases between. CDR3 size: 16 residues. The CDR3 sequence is CASSTGQTSGANVLTF. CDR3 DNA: TGTGCCAGCAGCACCGGACAGACCTCTGGGGCCAACGTCCTGACTTTC.

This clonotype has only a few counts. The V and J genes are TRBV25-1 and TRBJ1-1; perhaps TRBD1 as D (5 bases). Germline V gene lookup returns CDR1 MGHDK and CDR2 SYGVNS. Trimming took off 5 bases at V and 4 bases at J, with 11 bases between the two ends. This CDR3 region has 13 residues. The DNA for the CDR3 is TGTGCCAGCAGTACCCGGAGGGGCACTGAAGCTTTCTTT. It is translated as CASSTRRGTEAFF.

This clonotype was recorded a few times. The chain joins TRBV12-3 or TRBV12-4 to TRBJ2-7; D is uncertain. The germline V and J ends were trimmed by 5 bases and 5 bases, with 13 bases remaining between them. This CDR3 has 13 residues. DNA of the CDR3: TGTGCCAGCAGTCGAAACACGGAACACGAGCAGTACTTC. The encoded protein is CASSRNTEHEQYF.

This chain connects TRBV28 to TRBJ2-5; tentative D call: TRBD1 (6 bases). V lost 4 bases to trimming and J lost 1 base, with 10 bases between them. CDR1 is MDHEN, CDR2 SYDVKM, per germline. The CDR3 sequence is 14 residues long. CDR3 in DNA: TGTGCCAGCAGTTCGGACAGAACCCAAGAGACCCAGTACTTC. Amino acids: CASSSDRTQETQYF.

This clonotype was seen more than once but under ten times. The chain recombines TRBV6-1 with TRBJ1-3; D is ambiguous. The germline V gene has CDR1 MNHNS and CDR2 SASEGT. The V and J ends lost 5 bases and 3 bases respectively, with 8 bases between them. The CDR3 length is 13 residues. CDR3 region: CASSPLGGNTIYF. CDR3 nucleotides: TGTGCCAGCAGTCCTTTGGGTGGAAACACCATATATTTT.

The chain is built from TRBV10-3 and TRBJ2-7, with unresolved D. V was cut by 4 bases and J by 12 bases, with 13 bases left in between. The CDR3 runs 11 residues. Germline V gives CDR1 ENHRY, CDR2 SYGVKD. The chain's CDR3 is CAISGGVTLYF. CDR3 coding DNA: TGTGCCATCAGTGGTGGGGTTACTCTGTACTTC.

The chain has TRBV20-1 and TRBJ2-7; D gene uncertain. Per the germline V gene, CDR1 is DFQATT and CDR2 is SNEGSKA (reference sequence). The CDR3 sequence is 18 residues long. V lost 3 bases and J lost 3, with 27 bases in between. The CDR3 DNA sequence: TGCAGTGCTAGTTTAACGGAACCGGACGGTGAGATTGTCTACGAGCAGTACTTC. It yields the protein CSASLTEPDGEIVYEQYF.

CDR3 nucleotides: TGCGCCAGCAGTCTGACTACCGGGACAGAAAACACGGAGCAGTACTTC. It codes for CASSLTTGTENTEQYF. V and J are TRBV23-1 and TRBJ2-7; 7 nucleotides agree with TRBD1. TRBV23-1 is filed as an ORF, its function uncertain. The CDR3 covers 16 residues. With V trimmed by 4 bases and J by 7 bases, 16 bases remained unmatched.

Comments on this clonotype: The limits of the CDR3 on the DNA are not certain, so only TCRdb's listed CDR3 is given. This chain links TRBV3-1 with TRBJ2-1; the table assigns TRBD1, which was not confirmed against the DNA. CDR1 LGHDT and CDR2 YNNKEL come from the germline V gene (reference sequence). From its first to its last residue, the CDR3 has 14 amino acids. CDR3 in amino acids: CASSFGPGTNPWFF.

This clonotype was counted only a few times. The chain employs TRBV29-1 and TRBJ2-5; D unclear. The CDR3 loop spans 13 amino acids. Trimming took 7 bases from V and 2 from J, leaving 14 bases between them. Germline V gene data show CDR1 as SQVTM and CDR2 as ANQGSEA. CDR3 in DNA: TGCAGCGCACGGATCCCAAAACAAGAGACCCAGTACTTC. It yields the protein CSARIPKQETQYF.

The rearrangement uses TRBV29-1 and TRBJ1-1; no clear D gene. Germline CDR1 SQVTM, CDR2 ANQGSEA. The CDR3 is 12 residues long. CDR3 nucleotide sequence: TGCAGGGGGATGGACGCGAACACTGAAGCTTTCTTT. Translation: CRGMDANTEAFF.

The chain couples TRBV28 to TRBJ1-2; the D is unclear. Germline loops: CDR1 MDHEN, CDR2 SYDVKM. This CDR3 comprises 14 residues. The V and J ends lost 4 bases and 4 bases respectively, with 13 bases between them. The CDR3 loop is CASSSSHQIYGYTF. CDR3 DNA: TGTGCCAGCAGTTCCTCACACCAGATCTATGGCTACACCTTC.

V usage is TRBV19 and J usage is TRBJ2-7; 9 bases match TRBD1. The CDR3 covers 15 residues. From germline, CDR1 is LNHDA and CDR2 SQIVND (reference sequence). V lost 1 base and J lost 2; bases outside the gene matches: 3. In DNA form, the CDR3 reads TGTGCCAGTAGTATAGCACAGGGGGCAGCCTACGAGCAGTACTTC. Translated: CASSIAQGAAYEQYF. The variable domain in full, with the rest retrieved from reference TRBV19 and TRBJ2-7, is DGGITQSPKYLFRKEGQNVTLSCEQNLNHDAMYWYRQDPGQGLRLIYYSQIVNDFQKGDIAEGYSVSREKKESFPLTVTSAQKNPTAFYLCASSIAQGAAYEQYFGPGTRLTVT.

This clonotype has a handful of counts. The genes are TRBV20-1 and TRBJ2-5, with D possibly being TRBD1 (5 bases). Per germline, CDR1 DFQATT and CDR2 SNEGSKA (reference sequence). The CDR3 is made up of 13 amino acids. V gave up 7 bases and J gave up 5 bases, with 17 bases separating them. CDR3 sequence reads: CSDSGRAGETQYF. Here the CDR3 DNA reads TGCAGTGACTCGGGCAGGGCCGGGGAGACCCAGTACTTC.

The CDR3 DNA is TGTGCCAGCAGTTACTCGAGGGGGGTGAACACTGAAGCTTTCTTT. It codes for CASSYSRGVNTEAFF. The genes are TRBV6-5 and TRBJ1-1, with D perhaps matching TRBD1 (6 bases). V was cut by 0 bases and J by 0 bases, with 8 bases left in between. Germline assignment: CDR1 MNHEY and CDR2 SVGAGI. This CDR3 has 15 amino acids.